These 16 T cell receptor beta chains came from one sample sequenced in a study of beta chain features in type 1 diabetes. As every portion of the isolated RNA was reverse transcribed, the sequencing read expressed TCRB transcripts. Data came from immunoSEQ multiplex PCR; TCRdb stores just in-frame clones and leaves some out. The sample yields under 950,000 clones, about a sixth seen once. What was sequenced was naive CD4+ T cells from blood. These TCRs come from a woman aged 18 to 35 in good health.

Written as DNA, the CDR3 is TGTGCCAGCAGCGTAGGTCCGTTCGATGAGCAGTTCTTC. The encoded protein is CASSVGPFDEQFF. The V gene is TRBV9, the J gene TRBJ2-1; D unresolved. The CDR3 is made up of 13 amino acids. The ends were cut back, 0 bases at V and 8 bases at J, with 9 bases in the middle. Germline loops: CDR1 SGDLS, CDR2 YYNGEE.

The chain is built from TRBV18 and TRBJ2-5; 16 bases agree with TRBD2. Matching the DNA end better, TRBJ2-7 makes the J call doubtful. Looked up from germline, CDR1 is KGHSH and CDR2 is LQKENI. The CDR3 spans 18 residues. CDR3 bases: TGTGCCAGCTCACCACCGGGACTAGCGGGAGGGAGCTCCTACGAGCAGTACTTC. Translated: CASSPPGLAGGSSYEQYF.

The V call is TRBV28, the J call TRBJ1-2; the D gene is possibly TRBD1 (5 bases). CDR1 and CDR2 (germline): MDHEN, SYDVKM. The CDR3 loop spans 18 amino acids. Trimming removed 3 bases at V and 0 bases at J, with 20 bases between. The CDR3 spells CASSFGLGLPSTNYGYTF. Written as DNA, the CDR3 is TGTGCCAGCAGTTTTGGTTTGGGGCTACCGTCTACTAACTATGGCTACACCTTC.

This clone was recorded many times. This chain uses TRBV5-4 with TRBJ2-1; D gene ambiguous. In germline, CDR1 is SGHNT, CDR2 YYREEE (reference sequence). CDR3 length: 12 amino acids. The V gene lost 4 bases and the J gene lost 5 bases, with 7 bases spanning the gap. The CDR3 here is CASSTDNNEQFF. For the CDR3, the DNA is TGTGCCAGCAGCACCGACAACAATGAGCAGTTCTTC.

This clone has just a few counts. J is TRBJ2-2 and V is TRBV7-3; tentative D call: TRBD2 (7 bases). V lost 5 bases and J lost 1, with 14 bases in between. Germline V CDR1 and CDR2: SGHTA, FQGTGA. This CDR3 region has 16 residues. CDR3 coding DNA: TGTGCCAGCAGCAAACAGGGAGGGAAGAACACCGGGGAGCTGTTTTTT. Its protein is CASSKQGGKNTGELFF.

The chain combines TRBV9 with TRBJ2-1; D call uncertain. Between the trimmed V and J ends, which lost 4 bases and 3 bases, there was a span of 17 bases. This CDR3 region has 16 residues. Germline CDR1 reads SGDLS; CDR2 reads YYNGEE. CDR3 region: CASSPPVARVYNEQFF. The CDR3 DNA follows: TGTGCCAGCAGCCCCCCTGTCGCGCGTGTCTACAATGAGCAGTTCTTC.

This clone was counted only a few times. The V gene is TRBV2, the J gene TRBJ1-1; D gene unclear. V gave up 1 base and J gave up 10 bases, with 13 bases separating them. CDR1 and CDR2 (germline): SNHLY, FYNNEI. The CDR3 consists of 13 residues. The CDR3 region is CASSEGESKRAFF. The CDR3 DNA reads as TGTGCCAGCAGTGAAGGTGAGAGTAAGAGAGCTTTCTTT.

The chain couples TRBV7-9 to TRBJ2-5, with TRBD2 identical over 11 bases. CDR3 length equals 16 residues. V dropped 4 bases and J dropped 5; count of bases not matched to a gene: 9. CDR1 and CDR2 from the germline V gene are SEHNR and FQNEAQ (reference sequence). The CDR3: CASSSSPSGRLETQYF. In DNA form, the CDR3 reads TGTGCCAGCAGCTCTTCACCTAGCGGGAGGCTGGAGACCCAGTACTTC.

The CDR3 region is CASRDRGLQETQYF. Here the CDR3 DNA reads TGTGCCAGCAGAGACAGGGGTCTACAAGAGACCCAGTACTTC. This sequence joins TRBV28 and TRBJ2-5; 8 bases are a match to TRBD1. V lost 6 bases and J lost 2; bases outside the gene matches: 5. There are 14 residues in the CDR3. Germline V gives CDR1 MDHEN, CDR2 SYDVKM. Complete variable domain (other parts from reference TRBV28 and TRBJ2-5): DVKVTQSSRYLVKRTGEKVFLECVQDMDHENMFWYRQDPGLGLRLIYFSYDVKMKEKGDIPEGYSVSREKKERFSLILESASTNQTSMYLCASRDRGLQETQYFGPGTRLLVL.

The chain links TRBV7-9 to TRBJ2-7, with 16 bases fitting TRBD2. The CDR3 runs to 16 residues. Germline CDR1 reads SEHNR; CDR2 reads FQNEAQ (reference sequence). J lost 6 bases, V lost 5 bases, and 7 bases had no gene match. For the CDR3, the DNA is TGTGCCAGCAGCCGCCTGGGGACTAGCGGGAGGGCCGAGCAGTACTTC. It specifies CASSRLGTSGRAEQYF.

This clone was seen a handful of times. V and J are TRBV4-2 and TRBJ2-2, with D possibly being TRBD2 (6 bases). Germline CDR1 LGHNA, CDR2 YNFKEQ. V lost 4 bases to trimming and J lost 5 bases, with 14 bases between them. CDR3 length equals 15 residues. The CDR3 sequence is CASSPPGRLTGELFF. The CDR3 DNA reads as TGTGCCAGCAGCCCCCCAGGGAGGTTAACCGGGGAGCTGTTTTTT.

The chain joins TRBV19 to TRBJ2-3, with D perhaps matching TRBD2 (5 bases). This CDR3 has 13 amino acids. The V and J ends lost 3 bases and 6 bases respectively, with 10 bases between them. Per germline, CDR1 LNHDA and CDR2 SQIVND (reference sequence). The CDR3 DNA follows: TGTGCCAGTAGTATCGGTAGCGCCGATACGCAGTATTTT. This translates into CASSIGSADTQYF.

This chain joins TRBV5-1 and TRBJ2-5, with a possible D match to TRBD2 (5 bases). Germline CDR1 and CDR2: SGHRS and YFSETQ. CDR3 size: 11 residues. V gave up 4 bases and J gave up 11 bases, with 12 bases separating them. CDR3 sequence reads: CASSKEAEQYF. The CDR3 DNA reads as TGCGCCAGCAGCAAGGAGGCGGAGCAGTACTTC.

This clone has only a few counts. The chain links TRBV28 to TRBJ2-6; D not resolved. The CDR3 is 19 amino acids. Germline V gives CDR1 MDHEN, CDR2 SYDVKM. V was shortened by 5 bases and J by 0 bases, with 20 bases between the two germline ends. The CDR3 region has the DNA TGTGCCAGCAGTACCCGATACCTGGACCGCCCCTCTGGGGCCAACGTCCTGACTTTC. Its translation is CASSTRYLDRPSGANVLTF.

This clone has only a few counts. Other DNA sequences in this specimen translate into the identical CDR3. This chain links TRBV27 with TRBJ2-6; D ambiguous. Trimming stripped 4 bases from V and 0 bases from J, with 7 bases between. The germline V gene encodes CDR1 MNHEY and CDR2 SMNVEV (reference sequence). The CDR3 loop spans 15 amino acids. Here the CDR3 reads CASSSPSSGANVLTF. The CDR3 nucleotides read TGTGCCAGCAGTTCCCCTAGCTCTGGGGCCAACGTCCTGACTTTC.

The chain is built from TRBV28 and TRBJ1-1, with D perhaps matching TRBD1 (5 bases). Per germline, CDR1 MDHEN and CDR2 SYDVKM. The CDR3 consists of 15 residues. The V gene lost 0 bases and the J gene lost 5 bases, with 13 bases spanning the gap. CDR3 residues: CASSLWEAGTTEAFF. The CDR3 DNA sequence: TGTGCCAGCAGTTTATGGGAGGCAGGGACGACTGAAGCTTTCTTT.